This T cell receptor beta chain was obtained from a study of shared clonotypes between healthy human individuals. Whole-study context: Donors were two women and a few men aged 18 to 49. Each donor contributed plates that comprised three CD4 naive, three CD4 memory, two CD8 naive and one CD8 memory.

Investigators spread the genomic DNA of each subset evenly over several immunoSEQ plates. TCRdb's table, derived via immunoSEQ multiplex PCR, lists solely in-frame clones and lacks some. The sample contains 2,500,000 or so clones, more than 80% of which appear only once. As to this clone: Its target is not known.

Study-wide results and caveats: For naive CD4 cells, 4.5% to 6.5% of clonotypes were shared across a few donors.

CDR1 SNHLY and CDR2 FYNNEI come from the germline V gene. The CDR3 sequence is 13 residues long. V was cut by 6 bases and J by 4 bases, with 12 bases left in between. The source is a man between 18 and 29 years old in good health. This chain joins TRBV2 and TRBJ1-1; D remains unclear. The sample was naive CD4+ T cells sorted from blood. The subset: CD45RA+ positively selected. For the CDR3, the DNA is TGTGCCAGCAGGGGAGCCTACATCACTGAAGCTTTCTTT. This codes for CASRGAYITEAFF.